The clone carrying this TCR beta chain has just a few counts. Its cognate antigen is unknown. With a J-beta primer mix and a sample-barcoded 5' primer, a second PCR ran roughly 7 to 11 cycles. TCRdb passed the 5' RACE reads through MiXCR, listing each CDR3 protein once. The sample has some 1,800,000 distinct CDR3 sequences, around 40% seen once; the top ten hold roughly 24%. The sample comes from a study of blood T cells in healthy people across ages. The study, taken as a whole, reports: TCR beta diversity per million T cells fell roughly linearly with age. Strong correlation linked observed beta diversity and percent naive T cells. Unknown donor CMV status possibly confounded expanded clonotype changes. Researchers deemed the diversity estimates from one million T cells underestimates.

The V gene lost 4 bases and the J gene lost 4 bases, with 10 bases spanning the gap. Germline lookup yields CDR1 GTSNPN and CDR2 SVGIG (reference sequence). The CDR3 runs 13 residues. The clonotype comes from a human donor in good health. The sample taken for sequencing was blood. The V gene is TRBV30, the J gene TRBJ2-2, with D possibly matching TRBD1 (6 bases). The CDR3 DNA reads TGTGCCTGGACGCGACAGGTCACCGGGGAGCTGTTTTTT. Its protein is CAWTRQVTGELFF. The full variable domain, completed using reference TRBV30 and TRBJ2-2, is SQTIHQWPATLVQPVGSPLSLECTVEGTSNPNLYWYRQAAGRGLQLLFYSVGIGQISSEVPQNLSASRPQDRQFILSSKKLLLSDSGFYLCAWTRQVTGELFFGEGSRLTVL.